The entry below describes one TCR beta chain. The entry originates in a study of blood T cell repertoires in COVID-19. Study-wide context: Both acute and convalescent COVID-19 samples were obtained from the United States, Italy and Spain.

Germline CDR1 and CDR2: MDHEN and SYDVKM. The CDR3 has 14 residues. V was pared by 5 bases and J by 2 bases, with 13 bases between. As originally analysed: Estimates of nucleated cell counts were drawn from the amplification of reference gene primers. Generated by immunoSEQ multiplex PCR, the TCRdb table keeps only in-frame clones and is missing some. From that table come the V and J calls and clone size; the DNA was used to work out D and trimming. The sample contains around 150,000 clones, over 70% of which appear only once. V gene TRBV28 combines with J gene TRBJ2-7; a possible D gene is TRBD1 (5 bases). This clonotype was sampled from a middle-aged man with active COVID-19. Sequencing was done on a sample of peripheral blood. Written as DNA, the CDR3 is TGTGCCAGCAGTATCGACAGCGACCCCTACGAGCAGTACTTC. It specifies CASSIDSDPYEQYF.